This TCR beta chain was sequenced in a study of Ad26.COV2.S vaccination and SARS-CoV-2 variants. About the research overall: Participants got Ad26.COV2.S intramuscularly, once or twice 56 days apart.

In germline, CDR1 is KGHSY, CDR2 FQNENV. V lost 1 base to trimming and J lost 8 bases, with 12 bases between them. The CDR3 covers 14 residues. The sample holds one count of this clone. The target antigen is unknown. Study-wide findings and caveats: Using TCR breadth and depth analyses may have led to underestimated total T cell responses. After vaccination, substantial breadth of spike-specific CD8+ and CD4+ responses was reported.

Produced via immunoSEQ multiplex PCR; TCRdb's table is partial and in-frame only. The sample shows about 420,000 clones, around 89% of them seen only once. As to treatment: 19 received Ad26.COV2.S at low or high dose, single or two shots; about five received placebo; per-sample allocation not given. The investigators took samples on day 63 after the first vaccine or placebo injection. The chain joins TRBV16 to TRBJ1-5, with D possibly matching TRBD1 (6 bases). The source of this sequence is a person between 18 and 60 years old who received the Ad26.COV2.S COVID-19 vaccine or a placebo. The sample consisted of peripheral blood, taken in a trial of Ad26.COV2.S vaccine versus placebo. The DNA for the CDR3 is TGTGCCAGCAGCCAATATCGACAGGTCGAGCCCCAGCATTTT. Its protein product is CASSQYRQVEPQHF.